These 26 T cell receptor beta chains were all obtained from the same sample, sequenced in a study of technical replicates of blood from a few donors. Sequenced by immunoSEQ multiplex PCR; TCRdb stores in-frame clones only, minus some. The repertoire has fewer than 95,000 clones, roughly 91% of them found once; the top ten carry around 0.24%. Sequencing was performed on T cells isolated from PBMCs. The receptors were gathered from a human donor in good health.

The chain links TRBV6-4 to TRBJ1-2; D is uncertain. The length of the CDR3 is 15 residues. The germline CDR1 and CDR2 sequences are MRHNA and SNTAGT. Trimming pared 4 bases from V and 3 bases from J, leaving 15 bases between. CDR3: CASSVNRFSDYGYTF. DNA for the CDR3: TGTGCCAGCAGTGTCAACCGATTTTCGGACTATGGCTACACCTTC.

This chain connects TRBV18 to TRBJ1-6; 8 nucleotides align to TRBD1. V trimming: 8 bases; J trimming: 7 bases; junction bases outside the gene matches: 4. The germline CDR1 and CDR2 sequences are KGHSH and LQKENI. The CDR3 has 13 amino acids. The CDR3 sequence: CASRDRGNSPLHF. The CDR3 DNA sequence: TGTGCCAGCAGAGACAGGGGCAATTCACCCCTCCACTTT. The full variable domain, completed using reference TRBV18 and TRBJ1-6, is NAGVMQNPRHLVRRRGQEARLRCSPMKGHSHVYWYRQLPEEGLKFMVYLQKENIIDESGMPKERFSAEFPKEGPSILRIQQVVRGDSAAYFCASRDRGNSPLHFGNGTRLTVT.

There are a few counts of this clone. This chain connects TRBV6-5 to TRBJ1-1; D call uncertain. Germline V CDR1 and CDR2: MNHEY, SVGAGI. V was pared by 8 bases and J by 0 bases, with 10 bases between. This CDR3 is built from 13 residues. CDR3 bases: TGTGCCAGCTGGGCGAACCTGAACACTGAAGCTTTCTTT. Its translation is CASWANLNTEAFF.

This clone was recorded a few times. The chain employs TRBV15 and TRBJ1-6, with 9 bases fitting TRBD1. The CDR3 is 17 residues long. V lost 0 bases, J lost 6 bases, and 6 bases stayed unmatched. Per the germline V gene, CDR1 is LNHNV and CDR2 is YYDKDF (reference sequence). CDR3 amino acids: CATSRDPWGQGNSPLHF. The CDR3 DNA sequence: TGTGCCACCAGCAGAGATCCCTGGGGACAGGGTAATTCACCCCTCCACTTT.

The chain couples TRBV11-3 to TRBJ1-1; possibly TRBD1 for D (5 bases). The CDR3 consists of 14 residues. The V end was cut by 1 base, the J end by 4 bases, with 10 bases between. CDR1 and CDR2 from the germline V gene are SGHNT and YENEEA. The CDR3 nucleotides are TGTGCCAGCAGCTTAGGTGGGGGGATCACTGAAGCTTTCTTT. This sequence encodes CASSLGGGITEAFF.

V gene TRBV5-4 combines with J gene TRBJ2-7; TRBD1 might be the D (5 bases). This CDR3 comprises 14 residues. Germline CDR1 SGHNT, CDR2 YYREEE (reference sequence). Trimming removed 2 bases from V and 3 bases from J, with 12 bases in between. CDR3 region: CASSFIGHNYEQYF. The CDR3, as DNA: TGTGCCAGCAGCTTTATCGGACACAACTACGAGCAGTACTTC.

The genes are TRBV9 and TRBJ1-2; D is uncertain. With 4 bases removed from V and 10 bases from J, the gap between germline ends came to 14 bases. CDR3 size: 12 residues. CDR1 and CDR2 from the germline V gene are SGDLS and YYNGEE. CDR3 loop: CASSRSRTDYTF. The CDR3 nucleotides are TGTGCCAGCAGCCGATCGAGAACCGACTACACCTTC.

DNA of the CDR3: TGTGCCAGCAGTCCTGACAGGGATTCACCCCTCCACTTT. This sequence encodes CASSPDRDSPLHF. The chain carries TRBV6-5 and TRBJ1-6; 7 bases agree with TRBD1. CDR1 and CDR2 from the germline V gene are MNHEY and SVGAGI. J lost 8 bases, V lost 5 bases, and 3 bases had no gene match. There are 13 residues in the CDR3.

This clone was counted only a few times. The CDR3 sequence is CASRRTGMNTEAFF. DNA for the CDR3: TGTGCCAGTAGAAGGACAGGAATGAACACTGAAGCTTTCTTT. The V call is TRBV19, the J call TRBJ1-1; TRBD1 aligns across 7 bases. The J segment lost 0 bases and the V segment lost 6 bases, leaving 4 bases of the junction unmatched. There are 14 residues in the CDR3. Looked up from germline, CDR1 is LNHDA and CDR2 is SQIVND (reference sequence).

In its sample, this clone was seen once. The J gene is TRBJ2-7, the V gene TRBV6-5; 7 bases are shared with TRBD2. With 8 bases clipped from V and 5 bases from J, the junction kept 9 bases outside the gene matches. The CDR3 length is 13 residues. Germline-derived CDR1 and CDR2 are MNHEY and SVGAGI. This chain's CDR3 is CASGAGVLDEQYF. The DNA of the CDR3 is TGTGCCAGCGGGGCGGGAGTTTTGGACGAGCAGTACTTC.

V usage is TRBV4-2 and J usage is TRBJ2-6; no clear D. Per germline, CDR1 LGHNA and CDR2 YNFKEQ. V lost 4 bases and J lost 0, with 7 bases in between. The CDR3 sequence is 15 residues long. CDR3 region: CASSPRDSGANVLTF. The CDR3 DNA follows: TGTGCCAGCAGCCCGAGAGACTCTGGGGCCAACGTCCTGACTTTC.

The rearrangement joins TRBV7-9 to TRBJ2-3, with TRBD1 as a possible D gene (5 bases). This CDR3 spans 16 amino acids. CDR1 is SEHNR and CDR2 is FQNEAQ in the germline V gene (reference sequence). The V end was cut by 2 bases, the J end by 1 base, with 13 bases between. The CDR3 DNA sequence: TGTGCCAGCAGCTTAAAGCGAGGCAGGGGCACAGATACGCAGTATTTT. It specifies CASSLKRGRGTDTQYF.

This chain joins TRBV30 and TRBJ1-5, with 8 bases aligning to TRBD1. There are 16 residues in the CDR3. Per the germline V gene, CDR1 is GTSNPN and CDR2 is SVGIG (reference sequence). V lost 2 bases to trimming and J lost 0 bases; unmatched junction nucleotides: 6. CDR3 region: CAWSTQGVNSNQPQHF. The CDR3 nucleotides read TGTGCCTGGAGTACACAGGGGGTGAATAGCAATCAGCCCCAGCATTTT.

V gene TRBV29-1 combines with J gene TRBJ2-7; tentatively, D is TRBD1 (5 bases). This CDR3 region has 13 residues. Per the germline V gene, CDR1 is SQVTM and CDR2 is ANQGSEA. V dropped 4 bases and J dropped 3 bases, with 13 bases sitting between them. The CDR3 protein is CSVAKQGDYEQYF. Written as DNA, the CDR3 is TGCAGCGTTGCGAAACAAGGGGACTACGAGCAGTACTTC.

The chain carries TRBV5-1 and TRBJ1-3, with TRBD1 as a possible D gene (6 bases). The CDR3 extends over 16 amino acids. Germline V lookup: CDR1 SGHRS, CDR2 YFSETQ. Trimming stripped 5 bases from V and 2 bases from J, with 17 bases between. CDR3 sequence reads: CASRSGWGPPGNTIYF. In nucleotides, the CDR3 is TGCGCCAGCAGGAGCGGCTGGGGGCCACCTGGAAACACCATATATTTT. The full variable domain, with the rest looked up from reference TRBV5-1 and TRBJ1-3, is KAGVTQTPRYLIKTRGQQVTLSCSPISGHRSVSWYQQTPGQGLQFLFEYFSETQRNKGNFPGRFSGRQFSNSRSEMNVSTLELGDSALYLCASRSGWGPPGNTIYFGEGSWLTVV.

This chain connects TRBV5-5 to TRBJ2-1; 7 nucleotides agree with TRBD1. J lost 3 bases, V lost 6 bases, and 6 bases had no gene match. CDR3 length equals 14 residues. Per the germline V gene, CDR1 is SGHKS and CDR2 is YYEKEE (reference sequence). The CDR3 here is CASTIPGGYNEQFF. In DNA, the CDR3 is TGTGCCAGCACTATCCCAGGGGGCTACAATGAGCAGTTCTTC.

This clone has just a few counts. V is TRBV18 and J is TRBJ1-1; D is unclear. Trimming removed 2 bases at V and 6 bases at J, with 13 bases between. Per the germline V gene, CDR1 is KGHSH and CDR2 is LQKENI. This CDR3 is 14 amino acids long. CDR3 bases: TGTGCCAGCTCACCAGCAAGGGAGAGATCTGAAGCTTTCTTT. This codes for CASSPARERSEAFF.

CDR3 coding DNA: TGTGCTAGTGGTTTCGGACCGGGACACTACGAGCAGTACTTC. Translating gives CASGFGPGHYEQYF. The rearrangement uses TRBV12-5 and TRBJ2-7; the D gene is possibly TRBD1 (6 bases). The germline V and J ends were trimmed by 3 bases and 3 bases, with 12 bases remaining between them. CDR1 is LGHNT and CDR2 is FRNRAP in the germline V gene. The CDR3 has 14 amino acids.

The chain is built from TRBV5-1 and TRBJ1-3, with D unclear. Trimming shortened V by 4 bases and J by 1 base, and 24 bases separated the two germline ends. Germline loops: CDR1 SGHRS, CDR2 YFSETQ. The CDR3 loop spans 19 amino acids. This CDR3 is CASSPSALRALSSGNTIYF. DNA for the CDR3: TGCGCCAGCAGCCCCAGCGCTTTGCGTGCCCTTTCTTCTGGAAACACCATATATTTT.

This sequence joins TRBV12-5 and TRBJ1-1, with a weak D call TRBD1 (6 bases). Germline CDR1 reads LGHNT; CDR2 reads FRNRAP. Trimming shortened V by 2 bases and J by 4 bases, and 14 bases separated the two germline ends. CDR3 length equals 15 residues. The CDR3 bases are TGTGCTAGTGGTTTGCCCGAGGGGGGGTTCACTGAAGCTTTCTTT. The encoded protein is CASGLPEGGFTEAFF.

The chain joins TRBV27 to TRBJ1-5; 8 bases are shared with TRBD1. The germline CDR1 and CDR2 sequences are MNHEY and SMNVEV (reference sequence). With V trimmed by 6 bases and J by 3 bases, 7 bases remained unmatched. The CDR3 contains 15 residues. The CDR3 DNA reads TGTGCCAGCAGAACGGGACAGGAAATCAATCAGCCCCAGCATTTT. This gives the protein CASRTGQEINQPQHF.

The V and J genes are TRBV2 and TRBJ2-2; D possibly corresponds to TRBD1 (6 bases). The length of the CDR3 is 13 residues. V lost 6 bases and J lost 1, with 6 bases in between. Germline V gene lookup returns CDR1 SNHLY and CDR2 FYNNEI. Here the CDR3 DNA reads TGTGCCAGCAGGGGACAGAACACCGGGGAGCTGTTTTTT. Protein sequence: CASRGQNTGELFF.

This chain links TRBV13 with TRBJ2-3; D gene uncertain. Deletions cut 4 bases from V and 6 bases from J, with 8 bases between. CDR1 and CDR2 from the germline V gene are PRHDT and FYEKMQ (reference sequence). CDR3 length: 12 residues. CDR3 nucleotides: TGTGCCAGCAGCTCTACCGGGGATACGCAGTATTTT. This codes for CASSSTGDTQYF. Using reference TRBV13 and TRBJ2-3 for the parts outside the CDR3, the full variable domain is AAGVIQSPRHLIKEKRETATLKCYPIPRHDTVYWYQQGPGQDPQFLISFYEKMQSDKGSIPDRFSAQQFSDYHSELNMSSLELGDSALYFCASSSTGDTQYFGPGTRLTVL.

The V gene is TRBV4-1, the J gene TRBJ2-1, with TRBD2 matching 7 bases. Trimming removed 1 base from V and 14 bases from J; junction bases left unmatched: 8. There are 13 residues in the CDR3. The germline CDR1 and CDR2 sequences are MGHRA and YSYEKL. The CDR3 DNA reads TGCGCCAGCAGCCAAGTAGGGCGGGAGTTCGAGTTCTTC. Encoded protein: CASSQVGREFEFF.

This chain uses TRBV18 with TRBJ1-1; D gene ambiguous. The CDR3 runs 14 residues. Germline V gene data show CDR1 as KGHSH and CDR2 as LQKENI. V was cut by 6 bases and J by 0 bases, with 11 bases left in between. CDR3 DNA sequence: TGTGCCAGCTCGGGAGGAGGGCTGAACACTGAAGCTTTCTTT. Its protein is CASSGGGLNTEAFF.

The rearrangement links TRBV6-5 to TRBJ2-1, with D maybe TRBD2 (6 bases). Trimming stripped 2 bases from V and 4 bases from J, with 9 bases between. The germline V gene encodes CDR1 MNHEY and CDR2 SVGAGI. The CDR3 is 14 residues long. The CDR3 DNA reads TGTGCCAGCAGTTACATTAGCGGATACAATGAGCAGTTCTTC. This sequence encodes CASSYISGYNEQFF.